A selection of T cell receptor beta chains follows, all from one sample in a study of T cell repertoires in cytomegalovirus infection. TCRdb reanalysed the reads using MiXCR and keeps one entry per CDR3 protein. The profile shows some 180,000 distinct CDR3 sequences, roughly 9% of them singletons. Material: PBMCs. The receptors here all came from a human donor in good health (CMV status not recorded). Some clones in this sample may be carry-over from other donors' samples. Each CDR3 is given with its conserved first and last residue. A D gene is named only where the DNA matches it firmly. Rows may omit the clone size; those that give it use once, few, many or a size class.

>TRBV7-2|many|NA|TRBJ1-4
CASSLLEGEKLFF
TGTGCCAGCAGCTTACTCGAAGGGGAAAAACTGTTTTTT
>TRBV6-2/TRBV6-3|NA|NA|TRBJ1-5
CASSYSVQPQHF
TGTGCCAGCAGTTATTCTGTTCAGCCCCAGCATTTT
>TRBV28|many|NA|TRBJ2-5
CASSSGLRQETQYF
TGTGCCAGCAGTTCGGGACTCCGTCAAGAGACCCAGTACTTC
>TRBV7-2|many|NA|TRBJ2-2
CASSLYNTGELFF
TGTGCCAGCAGCCTGTACAACACCGGGGAGCTGTTTTTT
>TRBV7-2|many|NA|TRBJ2-1
CASSYGPGVNEQFF
TGTGCCAGCAGCTATGGACCGGGAGTCAATGAGCAGTTCTTC
>TRBV15|few|NA|TRBJ2-2
CATSREIRGTGGELFF
TGTGCCACCAGCAGGGAAATCAGGGGTACGGGCGGGGAGCTGTTTTTT
>TRBV28|NA|NA|TRBJ1-6
CASHPGASPYNSPLHF
TGTGCCAGCCACCCAGGGGCTTCGCCCTATAATTCACCCCTCCACTTT
>TRBV5-6|few|TRBD1|TRBJ2-1
CASSFRRTGENEQFF
TGTGCCAGCAGCTTCAGAAGGACAGGGGAAAATGAGCAGTTCTTC
>TRBV7-2|many|NA|TRBJ2-1
CASTPQGGGYNEQFF
TGTGCCAGCACCCCTCAAGGGGGGGGTTACAATGAGCAGTTCTTC
>TRBV6-2/TRBV6-3|many|TRBD2|TRBJ2-7
CASSSLLAGGYEQYF
TGTGCCAGCAGTTCCTTACTGGCGGGAGGGTACGAGCAGTACTTC
>TRBV6-2/TRBV6-3|many|TRBD2|TRBJ2-3
CASSLTPRLAGGARYTDTQYF
TGTGCCAGCAGTTTAACCCCAAGACTAGCGGGAGGTGCGAGGTACACAGATACGCAGTATTTT
>TRBV30|few|TRBD1|TRBJ1-5
CAWNAGQLNQPQHF
TGTGCCTGGAACGCGGGACAGCTTAATCAGCCCCAGCATTTT